This is a list of T cell receptor beta chains from one sample in a study of T cell repertoires in cytomegalovirus infection. MiXCR was run by TCRdb on the reads, yielding one entry per CDR3 protein. The sample carries about 180,000 distinct CDR3 sequences, approximately 15% recorded once. The specimen was PBMCs. These receptors originate from a human donor in good health (CMV status not recorded). Some clones in this sample may be carry-over from other donors' samples. Each CDR3 is given with its conserved first and last residue. Fields, in order: clone size, V gene, D gene, J gene, CDR3 protein, CDR3 DNA. The D gene is left open where the match is weak. Some rows have no size entry. The others give once, few or many, or a class for an expanded clone.

many	TRBV7-2	-	TRBJ2-7	CASSLAGERLTYEQYF	TGTGCCAGCAGCTTAGCTGGGGAGCGGCTGACCTACGAGCAGTACTTC
many	TRBV7-2	-	TRBJ2-7	CASSLEQYYEQYF	TGTGCCAGCAGCTTAGAACAGTACTACGAGCAGTACTTC
-	TRBV11-2	-	TRBJ2-1	CASSLGGGMNEQFF	TGTGCCAGCAGCTTAGGAGGAGGGATGAATGAGCAGTTCTTC
-	TRBV19	-	TRBJ1-5	CASSQTINQPQHF	TGTGCCAGTAGTCAGACTATCAATCAGCCCCAGCATTTT
few	TRBV19	TRBD2	TRBJ2-1	CASSIEASGYYNEQFF	TGTGCCAGTAGTATTGAAGCTAGCGGTTACTACAATGAGCAGTTCTTC
-	TRBV5-4	TRBD2	TRBJ2-1	CASTVGLAMDEQFF	TGTGCCAGCACCGTGGGACTAGCTATGGATGAGCAGTTCTTC
-	TRBV7-3	-	TRBJ1-3	CASSPGAAAGNTIYF	TGTGCCAGCAGCCCAGGGGCGGCGGCTGGAAACACCATATATTTT
many	TRBV6-2/TRBV6-3	-	TRBJ2-1	CASSYSQAYNEQFF	TGTGCCAGCAGTTACTCTCAGGCTTACAATGAGCAGTTCTTC
-	TRBV18	-	TRBJ2-7	CASSLSAAGAWATYEQYF	TGTGCCAGCTCACTCAGCGCCGCCGGGGCCTGGGCGACCTACGAGCAGTACTTC
many	TRBV7-3	TRBD2	TRBJ2-2	CASSPKGTSELTGELFF	TGTGCCAGCAGCCCGAAAGGGACTAGCGAGCTAACCGGGGAGCTGTTTTTT
few	TRBV5-1	-	TRBJ1-2	CASSLAAWEYGYTF	TGCGCCAGCAGCTTAGCCGCCTGGGAATATGGCTACACCTTC
many	TRBV7-3	TRBD1	TRBJ2-7	CASSSGQGVPHGEQYF	TGTGCCAGCAGCTCCGGACAGGGCGTCCCCCACGGCGAGCAGTACTTC
many	TRBV10-3	-	TRBJ1-5	CAISDPGLSNQPQHF	TGTGCCATCAGTGACCCTGGGTTAAGCAATCAGCCCCAGCATTTT
few	TRBV6-1	-	TRBJ2-5	CASSRGGDQETQYF	TGTGCCAGCAGTCGAGGGGGGGACCAAGAGACCCAGTACTTC
many	TRBV7-6	-	TRBJ2-3	CASSSHQGSRTDTQYF	TGTGCCAGCAGCTCCCATCAGGGGTCCCGCACAGATACGCAGTATTTT
-	TRBV14	-	TRBJ2-5	CASSPRGGGQTQYF	TGTGCCAGCAGCCCCCGAGGCGGAGGACAGACCCAGTACTTC
-	TRBV10-3	-	TRBJ2-6	CAISLKPSGANVLTF	TGTGCCATCAGCCTTAAACCCTCTGGGGCCAACGTCCTGACTTTC
few	TRBV2	TRBD1	TRBJ2-1	CAGLRGQPNEQFF	TGTGCCGGGCTTAGGGGGCAGCCCAATGAGCAGTTCTTC
few	TRBV19	-	TRBJ1-1	CASSGHPGGTEAFF	TGTGCCAGTAGTGGACATCCGGGCGGCACTGAAGCTTTCTTT
-	TRBV20-1	TRBD2	TRBJ2-1	CSAKPSGRGEQFF	TGCAGTGCTAAACCTAGCGGGAGGGGTGAGCAGTTCTTC
many	TRBV7-2	TRBD2	TRBJ2-7	CASSFPGILAGGPSSYEQYF	TGTGCCAGCAGCTTCCCCGGGATATTAGCGGGAGGTCCCAGCTCCTACGAGCAGTACTTC
-	TRBV6-8	TRBD1	TRBJ1-4	CASGGRGTGEKLFF	TGTGCCAGCGGGGGCCGGGGGACAGGGGAAAAACTGTTTTTT
few	TRBV5-1	-	TRBJ1-2	CASSLGGNGYTF	TGCGCCAGCAGCTTGGGGGGAAATGGCTACACCTTC
many	TRBV6-2/TRBV6-3	-	TRBJ1-1	CASRPGQIMNTEAFF	TGTGCCAGCAGACCCGGACAGATCATGAACACTGAAGCTTTCTTT
many	TRBV7-2	-	TRBJ2-3	CASSLNRPTDTQYF	TGTGCCAGCAGCTTAAACAGGCCGACAGATACGCAGTATTTT
many	TRBV10-3	-	TRBJ1-3	CAISENIGNTIYF	TGTGCCATCAGTGAGAATATTGGAAACACCATATATTTT
-	TRBV6-6	-	TRBJ2-5	CAARQSWLQETQYF	TGTGCCGCCCGTCAATCCTGGCTGCAAGAGACCCAGTACTTC
-	TRBV29-1	-	TRBJ1-2	CSVEEVQKYGYTF	TGCAGCGTTGAAGAAGTCCAGAAGTATGGCTACACCTTC
-	TRBV29-1	-	TRBJ1-5	CSVSLSNSNQPQHF	TGCAGCGTTTCCCTCAGCAATAGCAATCAGCCCCAGCATTTT
few	TRBV14	-	TRBJ2-2	CASSQEGIGTTGELFF	TGTGCCAGCAGCCAAGAAGGAATAGGGACCACCGGGGAGCTGTTTTTT
-	TRBV29-1	TRBD1	TRBJ2-7	CSVHLPHRGQFGEQYF	TGCAGCGTCCACCTACCCCACAGGGGGCAATTCGGCGAGCAGTACTTC
-	TRBV6-6	-	TRBJ2-7	CASSYPGTGAYEQYF	TGTGCCAGCAGTTACCCGGGGACTGGCGCCTACGAGCAGTACTTC
many	TRBV7-6	TRBD1	TRBJ2-4	CASSHSTGGNSKNIQYF	TGTGCCAGCAGCCATTCCACAGGGGGAAATAGCAAAAACATTCAGTACTTC
-	TRBV29-1	-	TRBJ1-1	CSVEFRHPMNTEAFF	TGCAGCGTTGAGTTCCGGCACCCCATGAACACTGAAGCTTTCTTT
many	TRBV7-3	-	TRBJ2-2	CASSVGLGELFF	TGTGCCAGCAGTGTCGGGCTAGGGGAGCTGTTTTTT
-	TRBV28	-	TRBJ1-5	CASLQGYRGNQPQHF	TGTGCCAGCCTCCAGGGGTACCGGGGGAATCAGCCCCAGCATTTT
-	TRBV28	TRBD1	TRBJ2-2	CASRSRDSKSGELFF	TGTGCCAGCAGAAGCCGGGACAGCAAATCCGGGGAGCTGTTTTTT
many	TRBV7-9	TRBD1	TRBJ2-1	CASSLGTGFSSYNEQFF	TGTGCCAGCAGCTTAGGGACAGGGTTTAGCTCCTACAATGAGCAGTTCTTC
many	TRBV28	-	TRBJ2-5	CASSFTQGGGGKTQYF	TGTGCCAGCAGTTTTACCCAGGGAGGGGGCGGAAAGACCCAGTACTTC
-	TRBV3-1	TRBD1	TRBJ2-4	CASSPTGAKNIQYF	TGTGCCAGCAGCCCGACAGGGGCCAAAAACATTCAGTACTTC
-	TRBV6-2/TRBV6-3	TRBD1	TRBJ2-5	CASSSESRDREETQYF	TGTGCCAGCAGTTCAGAGTCCCGGGACAGGGAAGAGACCCAGTACTTC
many	TRBV5-1	-	TRBJ2-3	CASSLRAETSTDTQYF	TGCGCCAGCAGCTTGAGGGCTGAGACTAGCACAGATACGCAGTATTTT
many	TRBV19	-	TRBJ1-1	CASSINFPGSNTEAFF	TGTGCCAGTAGTATCAACTTCCCCGGCAGCAACACTGAAGCTTTCTTT
few	TRBV20-1	TRBD2	TRBJ2-1	CSALGLAGTYNEQFF	TGCAGTGCTCTGGGACTAGCGGGAACCTACAATGAGCAGTTCTTC
few	TRBV27	-	TRBJ1-4	CASSFRVNEKLFF	TGTGCCAGCAGTTTTAGAGTTAACGAAAAACTGTTTTTT
-	TRBV5-1	-	TRBJ1-5	CASSWDGIRPQHF	TGCGCCAGCAGCTGGGACGGGATTCGGCCCCAGCATTTT
few	TRBV29-1	TRBD1	TRBJ1-5	CSVLDRDQPQHF	TGCAGCGTTTTGGACAGGGATCAGCCCCAGCATTTT
many	TRBV7-9	-	TRBJ2-7	CASSLGQGLYEQYF	TGTGCCAGCAGCTTAGGGCAGGGGCTCTACGAGCAGTACTTC
few	TRBV29-1	-	TRBJ2-5	CSATFLGETQYF	TGCAGCGCAACGTTCTTGGGGGAGACCCAGTACTTC
-	TRBV20-1	-	TRBJ2-1	CSASPNNEQFF	TGCAGTGCTAGCCCCAACAATGAGCAGTTCTTC
many	TRBV19	-	TRBJ1-5	CASSIAGREGSNQPQHF	TGTGCCAGTAGTATAGCAGGCAGGGAAGGTAGCAATCAGCCCCAGCATTTT